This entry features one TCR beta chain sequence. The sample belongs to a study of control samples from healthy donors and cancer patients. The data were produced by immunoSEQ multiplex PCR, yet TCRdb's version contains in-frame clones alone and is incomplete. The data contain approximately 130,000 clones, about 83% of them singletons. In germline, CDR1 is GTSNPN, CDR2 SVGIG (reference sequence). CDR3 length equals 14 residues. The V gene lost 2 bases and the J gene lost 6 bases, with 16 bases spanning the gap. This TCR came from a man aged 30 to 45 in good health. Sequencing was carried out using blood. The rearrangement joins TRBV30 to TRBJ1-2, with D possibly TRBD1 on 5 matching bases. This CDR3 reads CAWSNAILGDGYTF. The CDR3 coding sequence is TGTGCCTGGAGTAATGCCATTTTAGGGGATGGCTACACCTTC.